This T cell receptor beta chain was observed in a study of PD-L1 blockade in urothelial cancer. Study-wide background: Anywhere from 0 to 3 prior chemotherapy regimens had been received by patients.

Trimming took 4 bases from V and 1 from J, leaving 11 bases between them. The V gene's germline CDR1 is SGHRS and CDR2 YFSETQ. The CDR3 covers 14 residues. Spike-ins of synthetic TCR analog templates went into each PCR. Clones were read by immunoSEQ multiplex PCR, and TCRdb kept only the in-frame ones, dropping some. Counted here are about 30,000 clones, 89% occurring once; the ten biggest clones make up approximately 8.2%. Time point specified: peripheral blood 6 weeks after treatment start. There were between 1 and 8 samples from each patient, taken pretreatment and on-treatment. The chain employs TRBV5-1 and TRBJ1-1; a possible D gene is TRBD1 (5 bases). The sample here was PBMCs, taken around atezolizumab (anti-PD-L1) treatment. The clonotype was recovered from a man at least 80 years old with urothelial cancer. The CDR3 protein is CASSAGGGNTEAFF. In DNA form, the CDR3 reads TGCGCCAGCAGCGCCGGGGGGGGGAACACTGAAGCTTTCTTT.